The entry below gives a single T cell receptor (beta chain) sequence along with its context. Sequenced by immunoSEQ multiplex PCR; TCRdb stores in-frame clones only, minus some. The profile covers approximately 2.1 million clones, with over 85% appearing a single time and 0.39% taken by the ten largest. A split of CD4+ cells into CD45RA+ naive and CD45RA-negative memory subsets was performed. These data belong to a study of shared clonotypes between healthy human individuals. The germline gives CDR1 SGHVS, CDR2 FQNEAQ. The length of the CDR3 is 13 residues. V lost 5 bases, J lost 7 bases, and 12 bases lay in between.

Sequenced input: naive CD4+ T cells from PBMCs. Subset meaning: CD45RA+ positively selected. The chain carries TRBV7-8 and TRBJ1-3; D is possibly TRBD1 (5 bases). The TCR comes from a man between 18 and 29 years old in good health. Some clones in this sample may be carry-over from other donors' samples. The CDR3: CASSPGGVNTIYF. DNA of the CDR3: TGTGCCAGCAGCCCCGGGGGAGTGAACACCATATATTTT.